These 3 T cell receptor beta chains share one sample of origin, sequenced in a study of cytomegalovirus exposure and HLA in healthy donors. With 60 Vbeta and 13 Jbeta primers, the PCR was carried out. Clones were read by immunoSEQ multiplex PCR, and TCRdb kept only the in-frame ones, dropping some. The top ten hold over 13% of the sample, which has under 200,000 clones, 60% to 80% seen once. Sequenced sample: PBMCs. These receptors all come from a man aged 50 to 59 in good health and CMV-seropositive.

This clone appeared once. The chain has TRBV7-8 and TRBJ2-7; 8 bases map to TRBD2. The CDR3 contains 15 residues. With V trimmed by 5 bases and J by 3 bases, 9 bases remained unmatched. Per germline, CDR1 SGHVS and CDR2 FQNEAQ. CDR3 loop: CASSPVAGTNYEQYF. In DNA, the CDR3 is TGTGCCAGCAGCCCAGTAGCGGGGACGAACTACGAGCAGTACTTC.

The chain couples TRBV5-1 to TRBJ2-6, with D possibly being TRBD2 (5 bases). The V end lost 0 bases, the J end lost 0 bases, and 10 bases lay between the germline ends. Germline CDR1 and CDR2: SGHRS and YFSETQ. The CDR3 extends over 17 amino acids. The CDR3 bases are TGCGCCAGCAGCTTGGAAGGACTCGGCTCTGGGGCCAACGTCCTGACTTTC. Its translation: CASSLEGLGSGANVLTF.

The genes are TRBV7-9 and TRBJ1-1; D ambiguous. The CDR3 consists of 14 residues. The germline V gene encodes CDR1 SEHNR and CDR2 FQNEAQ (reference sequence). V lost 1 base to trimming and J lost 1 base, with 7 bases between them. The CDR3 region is CASSLGAWNTEAFF. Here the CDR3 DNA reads TGTGCCAGCAGCTTAGGAGCCTGGAACACTGAAGCTTTCTTT. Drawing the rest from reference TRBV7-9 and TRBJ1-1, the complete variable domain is DTGVSQNPRHKITKRGQNVTFRCDPISEHNRLYWYRQTLGQGPEFLTYFQNEAQLEKSRLLSDRFSAERPKGSFSTLEIQRTEQGDSAMYLCASSLGAWNTEAFFGQGTRLTVV.